This T cell receptor beta chain was identified during a study of shared clonotypes between healthy human individuals. Authors' data handling: Because ImmunoSEQ provided only junction sequences with no quality scores, the filtering differed. TCRdb's table, derived via immunoSEQ multiplex PCR, lists solely in-frame clones and lacks some. That table furnishes V, J and clone size, whereas the DNA furnished D and trimming. The data show nearly 500,000 clones, over 65% seen once. CDR3 length equals 12 residues. Per the germline V gene, CDR1 is SQVTM and CDR2 is ANQGSEA. Trimming took 6 bases from V and 1 from J, leaving 10 bases between them. The donors were all Caucasian adults (living in Nashville, Tennessee). Unsorted samples relied on about 90 million PBMCs, which served as the source of genomic DNA. Of note for this clone: In the same sample, other DNA sequences code for this CDR3.

The source is a woman between 40 and 55 years old in good health. Some clones in this sample may be carry-over from other donors' samples. Source material: PBMCs. The chain uses TRBV29-1 and TRBJ2-7; D possibly corresponds to TRBD1 (5 bases). The CDR3 reads CSVATDSYEQYF. The CDR3 DNA sequence: TGCAGCGTAGCGACAGATTCCTACGAGCAGTACTTC.